This T cell receptor beta chain was identified during a study of spatial heterogeneity in lung cancer. In germline, CDR1 is SGHTS, CDR2 YDEGEE. This CDR3 is 15 amino acids long. V was pared by 3 bases and J by 2 bases, with 7 bases of the junction left unmatched. Time point meaning: sample taken at primary tumor resection. Researchers sequenced whole RNA taken from tumor, nontumor lung or frozen PBMC without sorting. This clonotype was detected a few times. TCRdb re-derived calls from the 5' RACE reads in MiXCR, one entry per CDR3 protein. The data contain 90,000 to 95,000 distinct CDR3 sequences, 12% of them singletons.

This sequence originates from a male donor with early-stage non-small cell lung cancer. The chain links TRBV5-8 to TRBJ1-2, with 7 bases identical to TRBD1. The sequences come from PBMCs, collected at surgery. The CDR3 region has the DNA TGTGCCAGCAGCTCATCCGGGACAGAAAACTATGGCTACACCTTC. This encodes CASSSSGTENYGYTF.